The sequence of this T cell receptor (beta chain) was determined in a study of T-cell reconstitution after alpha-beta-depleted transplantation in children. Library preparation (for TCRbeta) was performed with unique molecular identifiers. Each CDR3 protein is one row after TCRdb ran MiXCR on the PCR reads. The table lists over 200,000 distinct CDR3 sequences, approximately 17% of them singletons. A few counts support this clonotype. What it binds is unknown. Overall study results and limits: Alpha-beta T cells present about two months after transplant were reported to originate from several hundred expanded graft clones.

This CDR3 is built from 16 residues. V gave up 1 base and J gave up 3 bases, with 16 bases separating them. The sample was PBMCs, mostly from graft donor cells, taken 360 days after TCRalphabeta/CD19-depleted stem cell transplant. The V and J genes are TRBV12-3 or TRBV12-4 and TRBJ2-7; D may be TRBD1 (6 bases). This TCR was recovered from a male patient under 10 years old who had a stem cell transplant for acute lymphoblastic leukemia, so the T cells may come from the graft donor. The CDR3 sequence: CASSLGNRVPNYEQYF. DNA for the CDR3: TGTGCCAGCAGTTTAGGGAACAGGGTTCCGAACTACGAGCAGTACTTC.